This T cell receptor (beta chain) stems from a study of blood T cell repertoires in COVID-19. For the study at large: Specimens from acute and convalescent COVID-19 originated in the United States, Italy and Spain. Sample material is recorded as cDNA or gDNA derived from T cells, B-cell-depleted T cells, or PBMCs.

Looked up from germline, CDR1 is SGHTA and CDR2 is FQGNSA. The V segment lost 5 bases and the J segment 4 bases; nucleotides outside the gene matches: 13. This CDR3 contains 16 residues. In the original processing: Nucleated cell number was recorded as an estimate derived from reference gene primer amplification. TCRdb's copy holds only in-frame clones and misses some; the assay was immunoSEQ multiplex PCR. That table furnishes V, J and clone size, whereas the DNA furnished D and trimming. The table records around 99,000 clones, approximately 90% of them present only once. This TCR came from a woman aged 25 to 39 with acute or convalescent COVID-19. The sample was peripheral blood. This chain uses TRBV7-2 with TRBJ1-2; 7 positions agree with TRBD1. The CDR3 DNA reads as TGTGCCAGCAGCCCCGGTTGGGGGACAGAGGTCTATGGCTACACCTTC. Protein: CASSPGWGTEVYGYTF.